What follows describes a single TCR beta chain. CDR1 and CDR2 from the germline V gene are SEHNR and FQNEAQ (reference sequence). Trimming pared 1 base from V and 3 bases from J, leaving 10 bases between. The CDR3 spans 14 residues. This sample was taken from a study of blood T cell repertoires in COVID-19. In the study overall: Donors in the United States, Italy and Spain gave samples during acute or convalescent COVID-19.

Measured with immunoSEQ multiplex PCR; TCRdb has only the in-frame clones, and not every one. The sample lists roughly 100,000 clones; roughly 82% were seen once. The clonotype originates from a man aged 55 to 69 with acute or convalescent COVID-19. The sequenced material came from peripheral blood. The chain recombines TRBV7-9 with TRBJ2-7; D not certain. CDR3 coding DNA: TGTGCCAGCAGCTTAGACGCACTGATCTACGAGCAGTACTTC. Encoded protein: CASSLDALIYEQYF.